This TCR beta chain was observed in a study of blood T cell repertoires in COVID-19. Assay used: immunoSEQ multiplex PCR; TCRdb lists only in-frame clones, some missing. The sample lists 200,000 to 250,000 clones; about 85% were seen once. V gave up 1 base and J gave up 4 bases, with 14 bases separating them. From germline, CDR1 is SNHLY and CDR2 FYNNEI. This CDR3 region has 15 residues. This clonotype originated in a woman aged 45-65 years with COVID-19, enrolled during active disease. Sequences were obtained from peripheral blood. The chain is built from TRBV2 and TRBJ2-7; weak D call: TRBD1 (7 bases). The CDR3 DNA is TGTGCCAGCAGTGAAGGCAGGGGGGTGAGTTACGAGCAGTACTTC. This codes for CASSEGRGVSYEQYF. Supplemented by reference TRBV2 and TRBJ2-7, the full variable domain reads EPEVTQTPSHQVTQMGQEVILRCVPISNHLYFYWYRQILGQKVEFLVSFYNNEISEKSEIFDDQFSVERPDGSNFTLKIRSTKLEDSAMYFCASSEGRGVSYEQYFGPGTRLTVT.